Shown below are 28 T cell receptor beta chains from a single sample sequenced in a study of OX40 agonist ivuxolimab in advanced cancers. Sequenced by immunoSEQ multiplex PCR; TCRdb stores in-frame clones only, minus some. The table has about 76,000 clones, approximately 86% seen once. Sequenced here: CD4+ or CD8+ T cells sorted from blood, sampled in a trial of the OX40 agonist ivuxolimab. The receptors stem from an adult with an advanced solid tumor such as melanoma, head and neck, liver or kidney cancer.

The chain carries TRBV5-1 and TRBJ2-3, with TRBD1 matching over 11 bases. Germline CDR1 SGHRS, CDR2 YFSETQ. V shed 5 bases and J 6 bases; nucleotides not matched to a gene: 2. This CDR3 is 13 amino acids long. The CDR3 DNA sequence: TGCGCCAGCAGACGGGACAGGGGGGATACGCAGTATTTT. Translated: CASRRDRGDTQYF.

This clone was seen just once. CDR3 nucleotide sequence: TGTGCCAGCAGTGAAAGTGTCAAGACTGAGCAGTACGTC. Translating gives CASSESVKTEQYV. V gene TRBV6-1 combines with J gene TRBJ2-7; D is ambiguous. Germline CDR1 MNHNS, CDR2 SASEGT. There are 13 residues in the CDR3. The V end lost 2 bases, the J end lost 7 bases, and 12 bases lay between the germline ends.

V is TRBV7-2 and J is TRBJ2-5; D not certain. This CDR3 contains 13 residues. Germline V gene sequence: CDR1 SGHTA, CDR2 FQGNSA. V was trimmed by 5 bases and J by 2 bases, leaving 9 bases between them. CDR3 bases: TGTGCCAGCAGCCTCGGACCTCAAGAGACCCAGTACTTC. Translated, it gives CASSLGPQETQYF.

The chain recombines TRBV6-5 with TRBJ2-2; D may be TRBD1 (5 bases). Germline V lookup: CDR1 MNHEY, CDR2 SVGAGI. V was shortened by 1 base and J by 4 bases, with 10 bases between the two germline ends. This CDR3 is 15 amino acids long. In DNA, the CDR3 is TGTGCCAGCAGTTACTTCAGGGTTCCCACCGGGGAGCTGTTTTTT. This codes for CASSYFRVPTGELFF.

This sequence joins TRBV4-3 and TRBJ2-7; maybe TRBD1 (5 bases). This CDR3 has 14 residues. CDR1 and CDR2 from the germline V gene are LGHNA and YSLEER. Trimming removed 0 bases at V and 4 bases at J, with 10 bases between. The CDR3 DNA reads as TGCGCCAGCAGCCAAGACCTGACAGCGTACGAGCAGTACGTC. Amino acid sequence: CASSQDLTAYEQYV.

V is TRBV30 and J is TRBJ1-1; TRBD1 is a possible D gene (5 bases). The CDR3 extends over 15 amino acids. V was shortened by 1 base and J by 8 bases, with 20 bases between the two germline ends. Germline-derived CDR1 and CDR2 are GTSNPN and SVGIG (reference sequence). CDR3 coding DNA: TGTGCCTGGAGTGACACCTGGTACGGGGGTACAGAAGCTTTCTTT. The encoded protein is CAWSDTWYGGTEAFF.

This sequence joins TRBV6-6 and TRBJ2-7, with TRBD1 matching 8 bases. CDR1 and CDR2 (germline): MNHNY, SVGAGI (reference sequence). This CDR3 is built from 12 residues. The junction had 4 bases not matched to a gene; V was cut back by 8 bases and J by 4 bases. Here the CDR3 reads CASAQGGYEQYV. CDR3 DNA sequence: TGTGCCAGCGCACAGGGGGGATACGAGCAGTACGTC.

The V and J genes are TRBV27 and TRBJ1-6; TRBD1 is a possible D gene (6 bases). Germline CDR1 is MNHEY and CDR2 is SMNVEV (reference sequence). Trimming shortened V by 6 bases and J by 1 base, and 10 bases separated the two germline ends. The CDR3 contains 15 residues. Here the CDR3 reads CASSSDRSYNSPLHF. The CDR3 nucleotides read TGTGCCAGCAGCAGCGACAGGTCCTATAATTCACCCCTCCACTTT.

V usage is TRBV7-2 and J usage is TRBJ2-2; D not certain. V was pared by 4 bases and J by 1 base, with 7 bases between. Germline CDR1 and CDR2: SGHTA and FQGNSA. CDR3 size: 14 residues. This CDR3 is CASSSLVNTGELFF. The DNA of the CDR3 is TGTGCCAGCAGCTCGTTAGTGAACACCGGGGAGCTGTTTTTT.

The chain couples TRBV5-1 to TRBJ2-5; D is unclear. Germline V gene lookup returns CDR1 SGHRS and CDR2 YFSETQ. The CDR3 is made up of 17 amino acids. Between the trimmed V and J ends, which lost 0 bases and 5 bases, there was a span of 20 bases. The CDR3 here is CASSLAVGPSGGETQYF. DNA for the CDR3: TGCGCCAGCAGCTTGGCCGTCGGCCCGTCGGGTGGGGAGACCCAGTACTTC.

The chain couples TRBV9 to TRBJ1-2, with TRBD1 matching 9 bases. The length of the CDR3 is 17 residues. CDR1 is SGDLS and CDR2 is YYNGEE in the germline V gene. The trim removed 3 bases at V and 0 bases at J, leaving 9 bases unmatched. The CDR3 DNA reads as TGTGCCAGCAGCGCCGGGACAGGGCGGTGGGCTAACTATGGCTACACCTTC. Encoded protein: CASSAGTGRWANYGYTF. The whole variable domain, remainder taken from reference TRBV9 and TRBJ1-2, is DSGVTQTPKHLITATGQRVTLRCSPRSGDLSVYWYQQSLDQGLQFLIQYYNGEERAKGNILERFSAQQFPDLHSELNLSSLELGDSALYFCASSAGTGRWANYGYTFGSGTRLTVV.

This chain joins TRBV10-1 and TRBJ2-1; no clear D gene. Trimming cost V 5 bases and J 3 bases, with 8 bases left between them. Germline values: CDR1 WNHNN, CDR2 SYGVQD (reference sequence). The CDR3 consists of 13 residues. CDR3 protein: CASSKEFYNEQFF. The CDR3 DNA is TGCGCCAGCAGTAAGGAATTCTACAATGAGCAGTTCTTC.

The rearrangement uses TRBV10-3 and TRBJ2-5; a possible D gene is TRBD1 (6 bases). CDR3 length: 14 amino acids. V was cut by 6 bases and J by 1 base, with 12 bases left in between. From germline, CDR1 is ENHRY and CDR2 SYGVKD. CDR3 DNA sequence: TGTGCCATCAGGGTATCAGGGGTCCAAGAGACCCAGTACTTC. It encodes CAIRVSGVQETQYF.

The chain uses TRBV7-9 and TRBJ2-7; a weak D match, TRBD1 (5 bases). The CDR3 contains 14 residues. Germline lookup yields CDR1 SEHNR and CDR2 FQNEAQ (reference sequence). V dropped 1 base and J dropped 0 bases, with 7 bases sitting between them. In DNA, the CDR3 is TGTGCCAGCAGCTTAGAAGGGGACTCCTACGAGCAGTACTTC. Translated: CASSLEGDSYEQYF.

J is TRBJ2-1 and V is TRBV10-1; TRBD2 agrees at 8 bases. Trimming at V came to 0 bases and at J to 3 bases, leaving 1 base not matched to a gene. Germline-derived CDR1 and CDR2 are WNHNN and SYGVQD (reference sequence). The CDR3 spans 15 residues. The CDR3 sequence: CASSESLAGYNEQFF. The CDR3 coding sequence is TGCGCCAGCAGTGAGTCCCTAGCGGGCTACAATGAGCAGTTCTTC.

This clone was picked up a small number of times. The chain employs TRBV19 and TRBJ1-5, with a tentative D call TRBD1 (5 bases). This CDR3 has 13 residues. Trimming took 7 bases from V and 0 from J, leaving 7 bases between them. Looked up from germline, CDR1 is LNHDA and CDR2 is SQIVND (reference sequence). CDR3 in amino acids: CASNGASNQPQHF. The DNA of the CDR3 is TGTGCCAGTAATGGGGCTAGCAATCAGCCCCAGCATTTT. Full variable domain (missing parts from reference TRBV19 and TRBJ1-5): DGGITQSPKYLFRKEGQNVTLSCEQNLNHDAMYWYRQDPGQGLRLIYYSQIVNDFQKGDIAEGYSVSREKKESFPLTVTSAQKNPTAFYLCASNGASNQPQHFGDGTRLSIL.

CDR3 sequence: CASSLQGTAGNTIYF. CDR3 sequence (DNA): TGTGCCAGCAGCCTACAAGGAACTGCTGGAAACACCATATATTTT. J is TRBJ1-3 and V is TRBV11-3; D remains unclear. This CDR3 comprises 15 residues. Germline CDR1 reads SGHNT; CDR2 reads YENEEA. V gave up 5 bases and J gave up 2 bases, with 13 bases separating them.

The chain uses TRBV28 and TRBJ1-1, with D perhaps TRBD1 (5 bases). Germline V gene sequence: CDR1 MDHEN, CDR2 SYDVKM. Trimming pared 4 bases from V and 0 bases from J, leaving 12 bases between. The CDR3 extends over 15 amino acids. The CDR3: CASSWGTAMNTEAFF. The CDR3 DNA reads as TGTGCCAGCAGTTGGGGGACGGCCATGAACACTGAAGCTTTCTTT.

CDR3 protein: CASSSGPWDTGELFF. As DNA, the CDR3 is TGTGCCAGCAGTTCAGGGCCCTGGGACACCGGGGAGCTGTTTTTT. V gene TRBV7-2 combines with J gene TRBJ2-2; D is possibly TRBD1 (5 bases). CDR3 length equals 15 residues. V was shortened by 6 bases and J by 3 bases, with 14 bases between the two germline ends. Germline CDR1 SGHTA, CDR2 FQGNSA. Filled out from reference TRBV7-2 and TRBJ2-2, the complete variable domain reads GAGVSQSPSNKVTEKGKDVELRCDPISGHTALYWYRQSLGQGLEFLIYFQGNSAPDKSGLPSDRFSAERTGGSVSTLTIQRTQQEDSAVYLCASSSGPWDTGELFFGEGSRLTVL.

The chain links TRBV12-5 to TRBJ1-2; D gene ambiguous. From germline, CDR1 is LGHNT and CDR2 FRNRAP. This CDR3 is 17 amino acids long. The V end lost 0 bases, the J end lost 8 bases, and 22 bases lay between the germline ends. The CDR3 DNA reads TGTGCTAGTGGTTTGGTAATCCCCCCGCCGCGGGTTGGAGGCTACACCTTC. Translated: CASGLVIPPPRVGGYTF.

The rearrangement uses TRBV29-1 and TRBJ2-7; 8 bases line up with TRBD1. CDR3 length: 15 amino acids. The V gene end was trimmed by 0 bases and the J gene end by 5 bases; junction bases not matched to a gene: 9. Germline CDR1 is SQVTM and CDR2 is ANQGSEA. The CDR3 is CSVEDRAGGVDEQYF. As DNA, the CDR3 is TGCAGCGTTGAAGATCGGGCAGGGGGCGTCGACGAGCAGTACTTC.

The chain links TRBV27 to TRBJ1-2; a possible D gene is TRBD1 (5 bases). Trimming took 6 bases from V and 1 from J, leaving 9 bases between them. The CDR3 loop spans 13 amino acids. Germline V gene sequence: CDR1 MNHEY, CDR2 SMNVEV (reference sequence). CDR3 protein: CASRDISNYGYTF. For the CDR3, the DNA is TGTGCCAGCAGGGACATTAGTAACTATGGCTACACCTTC.

The V call is TRBV4-3, the J call TRBJ1-2; D not resolved. The CDR3 totals 14 residues. V lost 0 bases and J 4 bases, leaving 9 bases between the germline ends. Germline CDR1 is LGHNA and CDR2 is YSLEER. CDR3 sequence reads: CASSQDERTYGYTF. CDR3 DNA: TGCGCCAGCAGCCAAGATGAAAGGACCTATGGCTACACCTTC.

This sequence joins TRBV7-9 and TRBJ1-1, with 8 bases aligning to TRBD1. Germline V lookup: CDR1 SEHNR, CDR2 FQNEAQ (reference sequence). The V gene end was trimmed by 6 bases and the J gene end by 0 bases; junction bases not matched to a gene: 9. This CDR3 comprises 16 residues. The CDR3 spells CASRAGQGHMNTEAFF. CDR3 bases: TGTGCCAGCAGGGCCGGACAGGGCCATATGAACACTGAAGCTTTCTTT.

The V call is TRBV5-6, the J call TRBJ1-4; D is unresolved. The CDR3 spans 15 residues. Germline V gives CDR1 SGHDT, CDR2 YYEEEE. The V end lost 4 bases, the J end lost 0 bases, and 10 bases lay between the germline ends. In DNA, the CDR3 is TGTGCCAGCAGCCTTCCGAAGGCAACTAATGAAAAACTGTTTTTT. Translating it yields CASSLPKATNEKLFF.

CDR3 residues: CASSRTEGDEQFF. For the CDR3, the DNA is TGTGCCAGCAGTCGCACTGAGGGGGATGAGCAGTTCTTC. This chain links TRBV6-5 with TRBJ2-1; TRBD1 is a possible D gene (6 bases). CDR3 length equals 13 residues. The V gene lost 5 bases and the J gene lost 8 bases, with 13 bases spanning the gap. Germline V gene sequence: CDR1 MNHEY, CDR2 SVGAGI.

The chain employs TRBV5-4 and TRBJ2-1, with D uncertain. This CDR3 spans 15 amino acids. Germline CDR1 reads SGHNT; CDR2 reads YYREEE (reference sequence). Trimming removed 0 bases from V and 5 bases from J, with 12 bases in between. CDR3 residues: CASSLALVTNNEQFF. CDR3 sequence (DNA): TGTGCCAGCAGCTTGGCCTTAGTTACCAACAATGAGCAGTTCTTC.

The gene calls are TRBV27 and TRBJ2-2; 7 positions match TRBD2. Germline V gene lookup returns CDR1 MNHEY and CDR2 SMNVEV (reference sequence). The CDR3 consists of 15 residues. The V segment lost 8 bases and the J segment 1 base; nucleotides outside the gene matches: 7. The CDR3 here is CASGRLALNTGELFF. CDR3 DNA sequence: TGTGCCAGCGGTAGACTAGCACTGAACACCGGGGAGCTGTTTTTT.